This TCR beta chain was observed in a study of T cell responses to AZD1222 COVID-19 vaccine. General study points: Sampling that yielded the repertoires occurred only after the peak T cell response. Clonal diversity was possibly underestimated; the donors were predominantly white British and more often female.

For this clone: Antigen unknown.

The method was immunoSEQ multiplex PCR; TCRdb's version includes in-frame clones alone and lacks a portion of them. Among roughly 260,000 clones listed, 93% were seen once. The CDR3 loop spans 14 amino acids. The germline V and J ends were trimmed by 0 bases and 8 bases, with 14 bases remaining between them. The germline gives CDR1 SGHKS, CDR2 YYEKEE (reference sequence). The sample was peripheral blood, taken on day 0 of AZD1222 vaccination. The gene calls are TRBV5-5 and TRBJ1-1, with D uncertain. This sequence originates from an adult in good health. Here the CDR3 reads CASSLGPLTGEAFF. CDR3 in DNA: TGTGCCAGCAGCTTGGGTCCCCTCACTGGAGAAGCTTTCTTT.